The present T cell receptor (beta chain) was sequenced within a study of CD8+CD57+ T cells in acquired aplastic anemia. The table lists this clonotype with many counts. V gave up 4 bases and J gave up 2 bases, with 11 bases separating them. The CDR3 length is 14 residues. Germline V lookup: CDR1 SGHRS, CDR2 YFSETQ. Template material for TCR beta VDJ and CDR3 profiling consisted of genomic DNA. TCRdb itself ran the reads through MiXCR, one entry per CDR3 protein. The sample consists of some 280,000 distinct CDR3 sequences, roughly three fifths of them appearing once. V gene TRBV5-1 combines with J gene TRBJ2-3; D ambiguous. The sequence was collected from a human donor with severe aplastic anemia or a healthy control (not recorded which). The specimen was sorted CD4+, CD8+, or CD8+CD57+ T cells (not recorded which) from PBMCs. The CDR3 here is CASSPESSTDTQYF. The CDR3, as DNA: TGCGCCAGCAGCCCTGAATCCTCCACAGATACGCAGTATTTT. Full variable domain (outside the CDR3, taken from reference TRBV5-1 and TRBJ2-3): KAGVTQTPRYLIKTRGQQVTLSCSPISGHRSVSWYQQTPGQGLQFLFEYFSETQRNKGNFPGRFSGRQFSNSRSEMNVSTLELGDSALYLCASSPESSTDTQYFGPGTRLTVL.